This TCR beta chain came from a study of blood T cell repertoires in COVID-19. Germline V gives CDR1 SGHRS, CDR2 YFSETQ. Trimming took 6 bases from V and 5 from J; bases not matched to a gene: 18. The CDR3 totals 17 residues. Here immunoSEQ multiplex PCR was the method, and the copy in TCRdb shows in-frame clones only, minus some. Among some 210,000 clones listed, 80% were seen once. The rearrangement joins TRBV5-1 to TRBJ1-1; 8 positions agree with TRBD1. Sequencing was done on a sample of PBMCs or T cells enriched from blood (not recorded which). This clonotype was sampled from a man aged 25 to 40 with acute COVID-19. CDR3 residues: CASNPPGAGGASTEAFF. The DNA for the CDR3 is TGCGCCAGCAACCCCCCGGGGGCAGGGGGCGCGAGTACTGAAGCTTTCTTT.